This paragraph reports one T cell receptor (beta chain). This entry comes from a study of blood T cell repertoires in COVID-19. As for the study in general: From the United States, Italy and Spain came samples of acute and convalescent COVID-19. PBMCs, B-cell-depleted T cells, or T cells provided the cDNA or gDNA that made up the material.

This CDR3 is built from 16 residues. Germline V lookup: CDR1 KGHSH, CDR2 LQKENI. Trimming took 3 bases from V and 5 from J; bases not matched to a gene: 7. Under the authors' procedure: Quantification of nucleated cells was approximated via reference gene primer amplification. The table came from immunoSEQ multiplex PCR; TCRdb's copy has only in-frame clones and leaves some out. For V, J and clone size, that table is used; D and trimming come from the DNA. This table holds around 620,000 clones, 70% to 90% found once. The chain employs TRBV18 and TRBJ1-6; 7 bases line up with TRBD1. The sequence derives from a woman aged 18-29 years with acute or convalescent COVID-19. Sequencing was performed on peripheral blood. The CDR3 DNA follows: TGTGCCAGCTCACCCGGACAGGCTATCAATAATTCACCCCTCCACTTT. Its protein product is CASSPGQAINNSPLHF.